Listed below are T cell receptor beta chains from one sample, sequenced in a study of shared clonotypes between healthy human individuals. Some clones are missing from TCRdb's copy, which holds only in-frame ones; the method was immunoSEQ multiplex PCR. Of some 240,000 clones in the sample, about 69% were seen once. Sequenced: memory CD4+ T cells sorted from blood. The receptors derive from a man aged 25 to 45 in good health. The CDR3 runs from the conserved cysteine through the conserved F or W. The order of the fields is clone size, D gene, V gene, J gene, CDR3 protein, CDR3 DNA. A D gene is named only where the DNA matches it firmly. Rows give clone size only sometimes, using once, few, many, or a class for an expanded clone.

>-|TRBD2|TRBV29-1|TRBJ2-1
CSVLSGIGNEQFF
TGCAGCGTACTTAGCGGGATAGGCAATGAGCAGTTCTTC
>-|-|TRBV11-3|TRBJ1-5
CASSLSGNQPQHF
TGTGCCAGCAGCTTATCGGGCAATCAGCCCCAGCATTTT
>-|TRBD1|TRBV5-1|TRBJ1-2
CASSSPTPGTGGIYGYTF
TGCGCCAGCAGCTCCCCCACTCCCGGGACAGGGGGGATCTATGGCTACACCTTC
>-|-|TRBV5-8|TRBJ1-4
CASSLLIPGVEKLFF
TGTGCCAGCAGCTTGCTGATTCCAGGGGTGGAAAAACTGTTTTTT
>-|-|TRBV10-2|TRBJ1-2
CASSEGRDYGYTF
TGCGCCAGCAGTGAGGGGCGCGACTATGGCTACACCTTC
>-|TRBD2|TRBV5-4|TRBJ2-3
CASSPPRETDTQYF
TGTGCCAGCAGCCCACCGCGGGAGACAGATACGCAGTATTTT
>-|TRBD1|TRBV5-5|TRBJ1-3
CASSIPTGSSGNTIYF
TGTGCCAGCAGTATCCCGACAGGGTCCTCTGGAAACACCATATATTTT
>-|-|TRBV6-6|TRBJ1-3
CASSQKGGSGNTIYF
TGTGCCAGCTCCCAAAAAGGGGGCTCTGGAAACACCATATATTTT
>few|-|TRBV2|TRBJ1-5
CASSGGGVGNQPQHF
TGTGCCAGCAGCGGGGGAGGGGTTGGCAATCAGCCCCAGCATTTT
>-|-|TRBV27|TRBJ2-5
CASSLGETQYF
TGTGCCAGCAGTTTGGGAGAGACCCAGTACTTC
>-|-|TRBV7-8|TRBJ1-2
CASSSREGNYGYTF
TGTGCCAGCAGCTCCAGAGAAGGGAACTATGGCTACACCTTC
>-|TRBD2|TRBV9|TRBJ2-2
CASSASSGVTGELFF
TGTGCCAGCAGCGCCTCTAGCGGAGTCACCGGGGAGCTGTTTTTT
>-|-|TRBV16|TRBJ1-1
CASSPDPNRDKNTEAFF
TGTGCCAGCAGCCCGGATCCCAACAGGGATAAGAACACTGAAGCTTTCTTT
>few|-|TRBV18|TRBJ2-7
CASSPAGDNYEQYF
TGTGCCAGCTCACCAGCAGGGGACAACTACGAGCAGTACTTC
>-|-|TRBV19|TRBJ1-4
CASRQTTNEKLFF
TGTGCCAGCCGACAGACAACTAATGAAAAACTGTTTTTT
>-|TRBD1|TRBV4-1|TRBJ1-1
CASSQPGTGRAAFF
TGCGCCAGCAGCCAGCCCGGGACAGGGAGGGCGGCTTTCTTT
>-|-|TRBV7-2|TRBJ2-6
CASSPTRFSGANVLTF
TGTGCCAGCAGCCCGACCAGATTCTCTGGGGCCAACGTCCTGACTTTC
>-|TRBD2|TRBV7-8|TRBJ2-3
CASSRLAGGVDTQYF
TGTGCCAGCAGCCGTCTGGCGGGAGGAGTAGATACGCAGTATTTT
>-|-|TRBV19|TRBJ1-3
CASSIVEAGNTIYF
TGTGCCAGTAGTATCGTGGAAGCAGGAAACACCATATATTTT
>-|-|TRBV25-1|TRBJ1-1
CASSWGQANTEAFF
TGTGCCAGCAGCTGGGGACAAGCTAACACTGAAGCTTTCTTT
>-|-|TRBV7-2|TRBJ2-7
CASSISTGTTYEQYF
TGTGCCAGCAGCATCTCGACGGGTACCACCTACGAGCAGTACTTC
>once|TRBD1|TRBV10-1|TRBJ1-4
CARRDRGLEKLFF
TGCGCCCGACGGGACAGGGGGCTGGAAAAACTGTTTTTT
>-|TRBD2|TRBV10-3|TRBJ2-1
CALFLAGSPHEQFF
TGTGCCTTATTTCTAGCGGGATCCCCCCATGAGCAGTTCTTC
>-|-|TRBV20-1|TRBJ2-5
CSARDWQTQYF
TGCAGTGCTAGAGATTGGCAGACCCAGTACTTC
>-|-|TRBV6-5|TRBJ1-1
CASSLQSNTEAFF
TGTGCCAGCAGCCTTCAATCGAACACTGAAGCTTTCTTT
>-|-|TRBV18|TRBJ2-7
CASSPEAYEQYF
TGTGCCAGCTCACCGGAGGCCTACGAGCAGTACTTC
>few|TRBD1|TRBV29-1|TRBJ1-2
CSVDPGQGANYGYTF
TGCAGCGTTGATCCCGGACAGGGGGCCAACTATGGCTACACCTTC
>few|-|TRBV6-6|TRBJ1-3
CASSYSTGDGNTIYF
TGTGCCAGCAGTTACTCAACAGGTGATGGAAACACCATATATTTT
>many|-|TRBV9|TRBJ1-1
CASSAIQGTSEAFF
TGTGCCAGCAGCGCGATACAGGGAACGTCTGAAGCTTTCTTT
>-|-|TRBV16|TRBJ1-5
CASSQSQNNQPQHF
TGTGCCAGCAGCCAATCCCAGAACAATCAGCCCCAGCATTTT
>once|TRBD1|TRBV15|TRBJ2-1
CATSSATGQGANNEQFF
TGTGCCACCAGCAGCGCTACGGGACAGGGGGCCAACAATGAGCAGTTCTTC
>-|TRBD1|TRBV5-6|TRBJ1-3
CASRKQGAAGNTIYF
TGTGCCAGCAGAAAACAGGGGGCGGCTGGAAACACCATATATTTT
>-|TRBD1|TRBV19|TRBJ1-2
CASSISTGQGSGYTF
TGTGCCAGTAGTATCTCTACGGGACAGGGTTCAGGCTACACCTTC
>-|-|TRBV14|TRBJ2-4
CASSQGGLAKNIQYF
TGTGCCAGCAGCCAAGGAGGACTAGCCAAAAACATTCAGTACTTC
>few|-|TRBV19|TRBJ2-1
CASSWGPYEQFF
TGTGCTTCGTCATGGGGGCCCTATGAGCAGTTCTTC
>-|-|TRBV14|TRBJ2-2
CASSQDQRGLGELFF
TGTGCCAGCAGCCAAGATCAACGGGGTCTCGGGGAGCTGTTTTTT
>once|-|TRBV6-1|TRBJ2-2
CASRGGPRGGELFF
TGTGCCAGCAGGGGGGGGCCCCGCGGCGGGGAGCTGTTTTTT
>once|-|TRBV27|TRBJ1-5
CASSLWWAANEGQPQHF
TGTGCCAGCAGTTTATGGTGGGCAGCTAATGAGGGTCAGCCCCAGCATTTT
>-|TRBD2|TRBV10-1|TRBJ2-1
CASSSGMNNEQFF
TGCGCCAGCAGTAGCGGGATGAACAATGAGCAGTTCTTC
>-|TRBD1|TRBV29-1|TRBJ2-7
CSVRTGTYEQYF
TGCAGCGTTAGGACAGGGACCTACGAGCAGTACTTC
>few|TRBD1|TRBV7-9|TRBJ1-2
CASSPGTGDYGYTF
TGTGCCAGCAGCCCCGGGACAGGGGACTATGGCTACACCTTC
>-|-|TRBV5-1|TRBJ1-1
CASSSSGGSTEAFF
TGCGCCAGCAGCTCGTCTGGGGGGAGCACTGAAGCTTTCTTT
>-|TRBD1|TRBV5-4|TRBJ1-2
CASSLVRDRAYTF
TGTGCCAGCAGCTTGGTCCGGGACAGGGCCTACACCTTC
>-|TRBD1|TRBV5-6|TRBJ1-1
CASSPDRGRWNTEAFF
TGTGCCAGCAGCCCTGACAGGGGGCGATGGAACACTGAAGCTTTCTTT
>-|TRBD2|TRBV29-1|TRBJ2-5
CGGLAGPETQYF
TGCGGGGGACTAGCGGGACCCGAGACCCAGTACTTC
>-|TRBD1|TRBV19|TRBJ1-2
CASSISGQGGYYGYTF
TGTGCCAGTAGTATATCAGGACAGGGCGGATACTATGGCTACACCTTC
>-|TRBD1|TRBV18|TRBJ2-1
CASADRGRSGSGNEQFF
TGTGCCAGCGCTGACAGGGGGCGGAGCGGGAGCGGGAATGAGCAGTTCTTC
>-|-|TRBV29-1|TRBJ2-1
CSVVGGMVFYNEQFF
TGCAGCGTTGTAGGCGGGATGGTGTTTTACAATGAGCAGTTCTTC